These 25 T cell receptor beta chains originate from one sample sequenced in a study of T cells in Graves' hyperthyroidism and ophthalmopathy. Authors of the study amplified TCR beta CDR3 regions from RNA transcripts. In the first-round RT-PCR of the TCR CDR3, the HTBI primer set was used. TCRdb re-derived calls from the multiplex PCR reads in MiXCR, one entry per CDR3 protein. The table records approximately 620,000 distinct CDR3 sequences, roughly 14% of them present only once. The sample consisted of blood. The receptor set was obtained from a woman between 25 and 40 years old with Graves' hyperthyroidism that later progressed to Graves' ophthalmopathy.

The rearrangement joins TRBV7-8 to TRBJ2-2, with D perhaps matching TRBD2 (6 bases). The CDR3 loop spans 14 amino acids. Trimming stripped 3 bases from V and 6 bases from J, with 11 bases between. CDR1 and CDR2 (germline): SGHVS, FQNEAQ. The CDR3 spells CASSFLEGSGELFF. The DNA of the CDR3 is TGTGCCAGCAGCTTCCTGGAGGGTTCCGGGGAGCTGTTTTTT.

This clonotype was observed at least ten times. The rearrangement uses TRBV5-4 and TRBJ2-1; 8 nucleotides align to TRBD2. Germline V gene sequence: CDR1 SGHNT, CDR2 YYREEE (reference sequence). The CDR3 has 15 residues. Trimming cost V 4 bases and J 7 bases; bases outside gene matches: 10. The CDR3 DNA follows: TGTGCCAGCAGCCTACTAGCGGATTCTACAAATGAGCAGTTCTTC. Its protein product is CASSLLADSTNEQFF.

This clonotype was seen ten or more times. This chain uses TRBV9 with TRBJ2-7; D possibly matches TRBD1 or TRBD2 (5 bases each). The CDR3 spans 13 residues. The germline V and J ends were trimmed by 3 bases and 3 bases, with 10 bases remaining between them. Germline V lookup: CDR1 SGDLS, CDR2 YYNGEE. CDR3 sequence reads: CASSDGTDYEQYF. The CDR3 DNA reads as TGTGCCAGCAGCGACGGGACGGACTACGAGCAGTACTTC.

The chain uses TRBV28 and TRBJ1-2, with D perhaps matching TRBD1 (5 bases). The germline CDR1 and CDR2 sequences are MDHEN and SYDVKM. This CDR3 comprises 16 residues. The V gene lost 5 bases and the J gene lost 3 bases, with 19 bases spanning the gap. Here the CDR3 DNA reads TGTGCCAGCAGTCTTTATTCGGAGGGGCAGGACTATGGCTACACCTTC. As protein: CASSLYSEGQDYGYTF.

The chain joins TRBV12-5 to TRBJ2-7; a weak D match, TRBD2 (6 bases). There are 13 residues in the CDR3. V lost 6 bases and J lost 3, with 12 bases in between. The germline CDR1 and CDR2 sequences are LGHNT and FRNRAP. The CDR3 region has the DNA TGTGCTAGTGGCTCCGGGACTCGCTACGAGCAGTACTTC. It yields the protein CASGSGTRYEQYF.

This clonotype occurred a few times. This chain links TRBV14 with TRBJ2-2; no reliable D call. The CDR3 covers 16 residues. V lost 0 bases and J 5 bases, leaving 13 bases between the germline ends. CDR1 and CDR2 from the germline V gene are SGHDN and FVKESK. The CDR3 nucleotides are TGTGCCAGCAGCCAAGAGGGCCGGGTGTGGACCGGGGAGCTGTTTTTT. Translation gives CASSQEGRVWTGELFF.

The chain couples TRBV28 to TRBJ1-1; D uncertain. The V gene lost 6 bases and the J gene lost 0 bases, with 11 bases spanning the gap. The CDR3 consists of 14 residues. Germline-derived CDR1 and CDR2 are MDHEN and SYDVKM. This CDR3 reads CASSDAQMNTEAFF. The CDR3 nucleotides read TGTGCCAGCAGCGACGCGCAGATGAACACTGAAGCTTTCTTT.

This clonotype was observed many times. This chain uses TRBV6-1 with TRBJ2-7; TRBD1 agrees at 8 bases. This CDR3 spans 13 amino acids. V was pared by 7 bases and J by 3 bases, with 5 bases of the junction left unmatched. The germline gives CDR1 MNHNS, CDR2 SASEGT. CDR3 nucleotide sequence: TGTGCCAGCAACGACAGGGGTAACTACGAGCAGTACTTC. Translating it yields CASNDRGNYEQYF.

This clonotype was seen at least ten times. The chain couples TRBV5-1 to TRBJ1-1; D remains unclear. The germline gives CDR1 SGHRS, CDR2 YFSETQ. Between the trimmed V and J ends, which lost 7 bases and 0 bases, there was a span of 13 bases. The CDR3 has 14 amino acids. The CDR3 protein is CASFRDTVNTEAFF. For the CDR3, the DNA is TGCGCCAGCTTTAGGGATACAGTGAACACTGAAGCTTTCTTT.

The sample holds many counts of this clonotype. This rearrangement joins TRBV11-3 to TRBJ1-2; TRBD1 agrees at 7 bases. The V gene end was trimmed by 4 bases and the J gene end by 6 bases; junction bases not matched to a gene: 17. CDR3 length: 17 residues. CDR1 SGHNT and CDR2 YENEEA come from the germline V gene. CDR3 sequence (DNA): TGTGCCAGCAGCTCCGAAACCGTCCAGGGGGTTTCGGATGGCTACACCTTC. It codes for CASSSETVQGVSDGYTF. Full variable domain (remainder filled in from reference TRBV11-3 and TRBJ1-2): EAGVVQSPRYKIIEKKQPVAFWCNPISGHNTLYWYLQNLGQGPELLIRYENEEAVDDSQLPKDRFSAERLKGVDSTLKIQPAELGDSAVYLCASSSETVQGVSDGYTFGSGTRLTVV.

This clonotype was seen ten or more times. The chain recombines TRBV5-1 with TRBJ1-4; D remains ambiguous. CDR1 is SGHRS and CDR2 is YFSETQ in the germline V gene. The CDR3 loop spans 15 amino acids. With 2 bases removed from V and 0 bases from J, the gap between germline ends came to 8 bases. The CDR3 here is CASSLRLATNEKLFF. The CDR3 region has the DNA TGCGCCAGCAGCTTACGACTTGCAACTAATGAAAAACTGTTTTTT. Together with reference TRBV5-1 and TRBJ1-4, the CDR3 gives the full variable domain: KAGVTQTPRYLIKTRGQQVTLSCSPISGHRSVSWYQQTPGQGLQFLFEYFSETQRNKGNFPGRFSGRQFSNSRSEMNVSTLELGDSALYLCASSLRLATNEKLFFGSGTQLSVL.

V gene TRBV12-3 or TRBV12-4 combines with J gene TRBJ2-5; 12 bases line up with TRBD2. There are 17 residues in the CDR3. The V gene end was trimmed by 2 bases and the J gene end by 5 bases; junction bases not matched to a gene: 9. CDR3: CASSLQLAGGPWETQYF. In DNA form, the CDR3 reads TGTGCCAGCAGTTTACAGCTAGCGGGAGGGCCGTGGGAGACCCAGTACTTC.

The chain combines TRBV29-1 with TRBJ2-7, with D perhaps matching TRBD1 (5 bases). The ends were cut back, 6 bases at V and 2 bases at J, with 17 bases in the middle. The CDR3 contains 14 residues. The germline V gene encodes CDR1 SQVTM and CDR2 ANQGSEA. Here the CDR3 reads CSVIDRSGAYEQYF. CDR3 sequence (DNA): TGCAGCGTGATCGACAGATCTGGTGCCTACGAGCAGTACTTC.

The V gene is TRBV13, the J gene TRBJ1-1; 10 bases are a match to TRBD1. J gave up 3 bases and V 0 bases, and 4 bases lay outside the gene matches. This CDR3 has 16 residues. Germline CDR1 PRHDT, CDR2 FYEKMQ (reference sequence). CDR3 in amino acids: CASSLGLGQGDTEAFF. As DNA, the CDR3 is TGTGCCAGCAGCTTAGGATTAGGACAGGGGGACACTGAAGCTTTCTTT.

This clonotype was seen ten or more times. The chain recombines TRBV7-2 with TRBJ2-1, with no clear D. The V gene's germline CDR1 is SGHTA and CDR2 FQGNSA. Trimming left V 1 base short and J 0 bases short, with 7 bases between. This CDR3 contains 15 residues. CDR3 in DNA: TGTGCCAGCAGCTTAGATTTCAGCTCCTACAATGAGCAGTTCTTC. This gives the protein CASSLDFSSYNEQFF.

This chain uses TRBV18 with TRBJ1-6, with D possibly TRBD1 on 5 matching bases. The CDR3 has 16 residues. Trimming stripped 3 bases from V and 5 bases from J, with 14 bases between. Germline values: CDR1 KGHSH, CDR2 LQKENI. The CDR3 region is CASSPSSAGDNSPLHF. The DNA of the CDR3 is TGTGCCAGCTCACCTTCTTCGGCGGGGGATAATTCACCCCTCCACTTT.

Only a few counts were recorded for this clonotype. V and J are TRBV6-6 and TRBJ1-4; perhaps TRBD1 as D (5 bases). Germline CDR1 is MNHNY and CDR2 is SVGAGI (reference sequence). The CDR3 is 15 residues long. V lost 0 bases to trimming and J lost 5 bases, with 10 bases between them. The CDR3 here is CASSYSIGANEKLFF. The CDR3 DNA reads as TGTGCCAGCAGTTACTCGATCGGGGCCAATGAAAAACTGTTTTTT.

This clonotype has at least ten counts. The rearrangement links TRBV7-2 to TRBJ1-6, with TRBD1 matching 8 bases. Per the germline V gene, CDR1 is SGHTA and CDR2 is FQGNSA. The CDR3 consists of 15 residues. The V and J ends lost 3 bases and 7 bases, in that order; junction bases with no gene match: 5. CDR3 sequence reads: CASSFRPGGNSPLHF. In DNA form, the CDR3 reads TGTGCCAGCAGCTTTCGTCCAGGGGGCAATTCACCCCTCCACTTT.

This clonotype was seen a few times. The chain recombines TRBV20-1 with TRBJ1-5; D gene unclear. The CDR3 is 13 residues long. Germline lookup yields CDR1 DFQATT and CDR2 SNEGSKA (reference sequence). The CDR3 nucleotides read TGCACCTTAAGGCGGGTGGCGGGTCAGCCCCAGCATTTT. Its translation is CTLRRVAGQPQHF.

Many counts were recorded for this clonotype. The rearrangement joins TRBV2 to TRBJ2-7; 10 bases agree with TRBD2. V gave up 6 bases and J gave up 0 bases; unmatched junction bases: 8. The CDR3 runs to 16 residues. CDR1 is SNHLY and CDR2 is FYNNEI in the germline V gene. The CDR3 coding sequence is TGTGCCAGCAGCTTCCTGCCTAGCGGGAGCTCCTACGAGCAGTACTTC. It is translated as CASSFLPSGSSYEQYF. The whole variable domain, remainder taken from reference TRBV2 and TRBJ2-7, is EPEVTQTPSHQVTQMGQEVILRCVPISNHLYFYWYRQILGQKVEFLVSFYNNEISEKSEIFDDQFSVERPDGSNFTLKIRSTKLEDSAMYFCASSFLPSGSSYEQYFGPGTRLTVT.

This clonotype was observed at least ten times. The J gene is TRBJ1-1, the V gene TRBV30; no clear D gene. This CDR3 region has 14 residues. Germline CDR1 and CDR2: GTSNPN and SVGIG (reference sequence). V was clipped by 2 bases and J by 8 bases, with 18 bases between them. CDR3 region: CAWSHQYRWAEAFF. DNA for the CDR3: TGTGCCTGGAGTCATCAATATCGGTGGGCCGAAGCTTTCTTT.

The gene calls are TRBV28 and TRBJ2-5; tentatively, D is TRBD1 (5 bases). The CDR3 contains 16 residues. V was trimmed by 1 base and J by 2 bases, leaving 14 bases between them. CDR1 is MDHEN and CDR2 is SYDVKM in the germline V gene. CDR3 nucleotide sequence: TGTGCCAGCAGTTTATTAGGGGCCAGGGAACAAGAGACCCAGTACTTC. This codes for CASSLLGAREQETQYF.

This clonotype was counted ten times or more. The chain recombines TRBV20-1 with TRBJ2-7; the match to TRBD2 covers 8 bases. CDR1 and CDR2 from the germline V gene are DFQATT and SNEGSKA (reference sequence). Germline trimming cut 0 bases from V and 0 bases from J; bases unmatched to any gene: 10. This CDR3 has 17 residues. CDR3 coding DNA: TGCAGTGCTAGAGATACTGTTCCTAGCGGGCCCTCCTACGAGCAGTACTTC. This codes for CSARDTVPSGPSYEQYF.

This clonotype was seen a handful of times. The rearrangement links TRBV5-6 to TRBJ1-6, with a tentative D call TRBD1 (6 bases). V lost 4 bases and J lost 8, with 16 bases in between. The germline CDR1 and CDR2 sequences are SGHDT and YYEEEE. The CDR3 totals 15 residues. CDR3 DNA sequence: TGTGCCAGCAGCCCGGCCGGGACACGTTATTCACCCCTCCACTTT. It yields the protein CASSPAGTRYSPLHF.

Remarks on this clonotype: One base away lies a much larger clone, so this may be a sequencing read error. The chain couples TRBV30 to TRBJ1-1, with D tentatively TRBD1 (5 bases). V was clipped by 0 bases and J by 6 bases, with 11 bases between them. Germline CDR1 is GTSNPN and CDR2 is SVGIG (reference sequence). This CDR3 contains 13 residues. Here the CDR3 reads CAWSVERGSEAFF. CDR3 nucleotides: TGTGCCTGGAGTGTAGAACGGGGGTCTGAAGCTTTCTTT.